The next 32 T cell receptor beta chains were all read from a single sample in a study of OX40 agonist ivuxolimab in advanced cancers. Here immunoSEQ multiplex PCR was the method, and the copy in TCRdb shows in-frame clones only, minus some. This table has tens of thousands of clones, approximately 90% appearing once. The sample here was CD4+ or CD8+ T cells sorted from blood, taken in a trial of the OX40 agonist ivuxolimab. The receptors derive from an adult with an advanced solid tumor such as melanoma, head and neck, liver or kidney cancer.

This sequence joins TRBV4-1 and TRBJ1-1; D uncertain. Trimming took 0 bases from V and 4 from J, leaving 12 bases between them. The CDR3 length is 15 residues. Looked up from germline, CDR1 is MGHRA and CDR2 is YSYEKL. CDR3 in DNA: TGCGCCAGCAGCCAAGATCGCTCGGGTGGCACTGAAGCTTTCTTT. Its protein is CASSQDRSGGTEAFF.

This clone was seen a single time. The chain is built from TRBV5-6 and TRBJ2-7; D call uncertain. The CDR3 is 13 amino acids. Germline CDR1 reads SGHDT; CDR2 reads YYEEEE. Trimming shortened V by 0 bases and J by 3 bases, and 7 bases separated the two germline ends. Here the CDR3 reads CASSLGALYEQYF. CDR3 sequence (DNA): TGTGCCAGCAGCTTGGGGGCCCTCTACGAGCAGTACTTC.

The chain is built from TRBV6-1 and TRBJ2-3; 8 nucleotides agree with TRBD1. Trimming cost V 2 bases and J 5 bases; bases outside gene matches: 3. Germline loops: CDR1 MNHNS, CDR2 SASEGT. This CDR3 region has 14 residues. CDR3 DNA: TGTGCCAGCAGTGAATGGACAGGGCGAGATACGCAGTATTTT. It translates to CASSEWTGRDTQYF.

Points on this clone: A read error may account for a junction end that differs from germline. This rearrangement joins TRBV13 to TRBJ2-2, with a tentative D call TRBD2 (5 bases). Germline V CDR1 and CDR2: PRHDT, FYEKMQ (reference sequence). CDR3 length equals 17 residues. The DNA for the CDR3 is TGTGCCAGCAGCTTATTTCACACCTGGGCCCACACCGGGGAGCTGCTTTTT. Protein sequence: CASSLFHTWAHTGELLF.

This chain connects TRBV7-9 to TRBJ1-4; D may be TRBD1 (5 bases). The CDR3 spans 16 residues. Trimming took 5 bases from V and 6 from J, leaving 19 bases between them. From germline, CDR1 is SEHNR and CDR2 FQNEAQ (reference sequence). Here the CDR3 reads CASSDLGAVPDEKLFF. The CDR3 DNA follows: TGTGCCAGCAGCGACCTAGGGGCGGTACCGGATGAAAAACTGTTTTTT. The complete variable domain, with remaining parts taken from reference TRBV7-9 and TRBJ1-4, reads DTGVSQNPRHKITKRGQNVTFRCDPISEHNRLYWYRQTLGQGPEFLTYFQNEAQLEKSRLLSDRFSAERPKGSFSTLEIQRTEQGDSAMYLCASSDLGAVPDEKLFFGSGTQLSVL.

The chain has TRBV6-5 and TRBJ2-2; D unclear. CDR3 size: 15 residues. Trimming pared 7 bases from V and 0 bases from J, leaving 12 bases between. The germline CDR1 and CDR2 sequences are MNHEY and SVGAGI. The CDR3 here is CASTVTVANTGELFF. DNA for the CDR3: TGTGCCAGCACCGTTACGGTGGCGAACACCGGGGAGCTGTTTTTT.

Notes on this clone: Other DNA sequences in the same sample also yield this CDR3. The J gene is TRBJ2-1, the V gene TRBV9, with D possibly matching TRBD1 (6 bases). Trimming pared 0 bases from V and 0 bases from J, leaving 10 bases between. Germline-derived CDR1 and CDR2 are SGDLS and YYNGEE. The CDR3 runs to 16 residues. For the CDR3, the DNA is TGTGCCAGCAGCGTAGGAAGGGGGAGCTCCTACAATGAGCAGTTCTTC. It codes for CASSVGRGSSYNEQFF.

The gene calls are TRBV6-1 and TRBJ1-2; no definite D call. V was trimmed by 0 bases and J by 4 bases, leaving 12 bases between them. This CDR3 region has 15 residues. CDR1 is MNHNS and CDR2 is SASEGT in the germline V gene. The CDR3 sequence is CASSEAWEVSYGYTF. The DNA of the CDR3 is TGTGCCAGCAGTGAAGCTTGGGAGGTCTCCTATGGCTACACCTTC.

The CDR3, as DNA: TGCGCCAGCAGCCAAGGGACAGGGCCTAGGGAGCAGTACTTC. Protein sequence: CASSQGTGPREQYF. The chain is built from TRBV4-1 and TRBJ2-7; 8 bases fit TRBD1. Germline V gene lookup returns CDR1 MGHRA and CDR2 YSYEKL. The CDR3 is 14 residues long. The V gene end was trimmed by 1 base and the J gene end by 7 bases; junction bases not matched to a gene: 6.

This clone was observed a single time. The chain is built from TRBV7-9 and TRBJ1-3, with a weak D call TRBD1 (5 bases). The V end lost 4 bases, the J end lost 4 bases, and 11 bases lay between the germline ends. CDR3 length: 14 amino acids. Germline assignment: CDR1 SEHNR and CDR2 FQNEAQ (reference sequence). CDR3 sequence: CASSSGGVGNTIYF. The DNA for the CDR3 is TGTGCCAGCAGCTCCGGGGGAGTGGGAAACACCATATATTTT.

CDR3 sequence: CATSREGEKLFF. The CDR3 DNA follows: TGTGCCACCAGCAGAGAAGGGGAAAAACTGTTTTTT. The V call is TRBV15, the J call TRBJ1-4; D call uncertain. The V gene lost 0 bases and the J gene lost 8 bases, with 4 bases spanning the gap. The CDR3 extends over 12 amino acids. Germline CDR1 LNHNV, CDR2 YYDKDF (reference sequence).

This clone was found a few times. J is TRBJ1-6 and V is TRBV30; 9 bases map to TRBD1. The CDR3 totals 13 residues. In germline, CDR1 is GTSNPN, CDR2 SVGIG (reference sequence). V lost 3 bases and J lost 8; bases outside the gene matches: 2. CDR3 DNA: TGTGCCTGGAGGGGACAGGGCTATTCACCCCTCCACTTT. It yields the protein CAWRGQGYSPLHF.

The chain recombines TRBV29-1 with TRBJ1-1, with D possibly TRBD1 on 6 matching bases. This CDR3 region has 12 residues. V was trimmed by 6 bases and J by 3 bases, leaving 11 bases between them. Germline CDR1 is SQVTM and CDR2 is ANQGSEA. CDR3 protein: CSVEGGDTEAFF. CDR3 nucleotide sequence: TGCAGCGTGGAGGGGGGGGACACTGAAGCTTTCTTT.

The rearrangement uses TRBV4-2 and TRBJ2-3; 9 bases are shared with TRBD2. Germline CDR1 and CDR2: LGHNA and YNFKEQ. The V and J ends lost 4 bases and 5 bases, in that order; junction bases with no gene match: 4. CDR3 length: 14 amino acids. Here the CDR3 DNA reads TGTGCCAGCAGCCTAGCGGGGGTTCAAGATACGCAGTATTTT. This codes for CASSLAGVQDTQYF.

The J gene is TRBJ2-7, the V gene TRBV6-5, with a tentative D call TRBD2 (5 bases). Germline V lookup: CDR1 MNHEY, CDR2 SVGAGI. The CDR3 is 12 amino acids. V dropped 5 bases and J dropped 6 bases, with 11 bases sitting between them. The CDR3 sequence: CASSMGGGEQYF. CDR3 bases: TGTGCCAGCAGTATGGGTGGAGGCGAGCAGTACTTC.

V usage is TRBV28 and J usage is TRBJ2-3; 7 bases agree with TRBD2. With V trimmed by 4 bases and J by 1 base, 14 bases remained unmatched. Looked up from germline, CDR1 is MDHEN and CDR2 is SYDVKM. The CDR3 is 18 amino acids. Here the CDR3 reads CASSSPLGRGLRTDTQYF. The DNA of the CDR3 is TGTGCCAGCAGTTCCCCCTTAGGGCGGGGGTTACGCACAGATACGCAGTATTTT.

The J gene is TRBJ2-1, the V gene TRBV27, with D hard to call. Trimming pared 3 bases from V and 5 bases from J, leaving 11 bases between. There are 14 residues in the CDR3. CDR1 is MNHEY, CDR2 SMNVEV, per germline (reference sequence). DNA of the CDR3: TGTGCCAGCAGTTTTTTAGCAGAGGACAATGAGCAGTTCTTC. Amino acids: CASSFLAEDNEQFF.

This clone was seen a few times. The chain is built from TRBV5-5 and TRBJ1-1, with no clear D. Germline CDR1 reads SGHKS; CDR2 reads YYEKEE (reference sequence). The CDR3 length is 14 residues. V was cut by 1 base and J by 2 bases, with 9 bases left in between. The CDR3 DNA sequence: TGTGCCAGCAGCTTGACGGTGGCTAACACTGAAGCTTTCTTT. Translating gives CASSLTVANTEAFF.

This clone was counted between two and nine times. This chain connects TRBV7-9 to TRBJ1-5; D gene uncertain. The germline gives CDR1 SEHNR, CDR2 FQNEAQ (reference sequence). CDR3 length: 16 amino acids. Between the trimmed V and J ends, which lost 4 bases and 2 bases, there was a span of 15 bases. In DNA form, the CDR3 reads TGTGCCAGCAGCTCGTGGACTGTTGGAGGCAATCAGCCCCAGCATTTT. Its translation is CASSSWTVGGNQPQHF.

The genes are TRBV5-4 and TRBJ2-1; a weak D match, TRBD1 (6 bases). The CDR3 covers 15 residues. Germline loops: CDR1 SGHNT, CDR2 YYREEE (reference sequence). V was pared by 5 bases and J by 9 bases, with 21 bases between. DNA for the CDR3: TGTGCCAGCAGTTTCGACAGGAACTTAGGGGGTGAGCAGTTCTTC. Its protein product is CASSFDRNLGGEQFF.

The chain joins TRBV19 to TRBJ2-1; D is possibly TRBD1 (5 bases). The germline gives CDR1 LNHDA, CDR2 SQIVND (reference sequence). This CDR3 spans 12 amino acids. Trimming cost V 5 bases and J 9 bases, with 11 bases left between them. The CDR3 DNA is TGTGCCAGTAGTCCCTGGGGCGGTGAGCAGTTCTTC. The encoded protein is CASSPWGGEQFF. The whole variable domain, filled in from reference TRBV19 and TRBJ2-1, reads DGGITQSPKYLFRKEGQNVTLSCEQNLNHDAMYWYRQDPGQGLRLIYYSQIVNDFQKGDIAEGYSVSREKKESFPLTVTSAQKNPTAFYLCASSPWGGEQFFGPGTRLTVL.

The rearrangement uses TRBV6-5 and TRBJ2-7; D might be TRBD2 (5 bases). V lost 5 bases to trimming and J lost 6 bases, with 17 bases between them. CDR1 and CDR2 (germline): MNHEY, SVGAGI. This CDR3 spans 14 amino acids. The CDR3 reads CASSPSDYFGEQYF. CDR3 bases: TGTGCCAGCAGTCCCTCTGACTATTTTGGCGAGCAGTACTTC.

The V and J genes are TRBV13 and TRBJ2-7; unclear D gene. V shed 5 bases and J shed 3 bases, with 5 bases lying between them. The CDR3 extends over 11 amino acids. In germline, CDR1 is PRHDT, CDR2 FYEKMQ (reference sequence). The CDR3 here is CASSLGYEQYF. CDR3 bases: TGTGCCAGCAGCCTCGGCTACGAGCAGTACTTC.

J is TRBJ2-1 and V is TRBV4-1; a possible D gene is TRBD1 (5 bases). Trimming removed 6 bases from V and 0 bases from J, with 12 bases in between. There are 15 residues in the CDR3. Germline V gene data show CDR1 as MGHRA and CDR2 as YSYEKL. CDR3 in DNA: TGCGCCAGCAGAACTACAGGATCCTCCTACAATGAGCAGTTCTTC. Its protein is CASRTTGSSYNEQFF.

This clone was seen just once. This sequence joins TRBV19 and TRBJ2-1, with D perhaps being TRBD1 or TRBD2 (5 bases each). This CDR3 has 14 amino acids. Germline V gene data show CDR1 as LNHDA and CDR2 as SQIVND (reference sequence). The V end lost 0 bases, the J end lost 5 bases, and 8 bases lay between the germline ends. Here the CDR3 DNA reads TGTGCCAGTAGTATAGAGGGGACCCACAATGAGCAGTTCTTC. Encoded protein: CASSIEGTHNEQFF. The variable domain in full, completed from reference TRBV19 and TRBJ2-1, reads DGGITQSPKYLFRKEGQNVTLSCEQNLNHDAMYWYRQDPGQGLRLIYYSQIVNDFQKGDIAEGYSVSREKKESFPLTVTSAQKNPTAFYLCASSIEGTHNEQFFGPGTRLTVL.

The V and J genes are TRBV10-2 and TRBJ2-3; D is unresolved. The CDR3 totals 14 residues. Germline lookup yields CDR1 WSHSY and CDR2 SAAADI. The germline V and J ends were trimmed by 3 bases and 2 bases, with 9 bases remaining between them. CDR3 sequence reads: CASSDRPYTDTQYF. The CDR3, as DNA: TGCGCCAGCAGTGATCGCCCATACACAGATACGCAGTATTTT.

The chain employs TRBV11-2 and TRBJ2-3; 10 bases align to TRBD1. V was pared by 7 bases and J by 4 bases, with 8 bases of the junction left unmatched. Germline V CDR1 and CDR2: SGHAT, FQNNGV. This CDR3 contains 15 residues. CDR3 in DNA: TGTGCCAGCACCCCCCGGACAGGGGGTTCAGATACGCAGTATTTT. Protein product: CASTPRTGGSDTQYF.

The J gene is TRBJ2-1, the V gene TRBV1. TRBV1 is deemed a pseudogene. The CDR3 covers 14 residues. The CDR3 region has the DNA TGCACCAGCAGCCAAGTGGCCCTAAACGATGAGCAGTTCTTC. It specifies CTSSQVALNDEQFF.

V is TRBV6-5 and J is TRBJ1-3; D unresolved. CDR3 size: 16 residues. CDR1 and CDR2 (germline): MNHEY, SVGAGI. The V end lost 2 bases, the J end lost 0 bases, and 11 bases lay between the germline ends. CDR3 sequence: CASSYPETYSGNTIYF. CDR3 DNA: TGTGCCAGCAGTTACCCGGAAACCTACTCTGGAAACACCATATATTTT.

This clone was counted once. The chain links TRBV7-6 to TRBJ2-1; TRBD2 matches 8 bases. Germline CDR1 and CDR2: SGHVS and FNYEAQ. The CDR3 spans 16 residues. The V gene end was trimmed by 1 base and the J gene end by 5 bases; junction bases not matched to a gene: 7. The CDR3 DNA follows: TGTGCCAGCAGCTTAGTACGGGGGGGGATAAACAATGAGCAGTTCTTC. Residues: CASSLVRGGINNEQFF.

This clone has only one observation. The V gene is TRBV6-5, the J gene TRBJ1-5; possible D gene TRBD1, 5 bases. V lost 5 bases and J lost 6, with 11 bases in between. Germline V gene data show CDR1 as MNHEY and CDR2 as SVGAGI. This CDR3 has 13 amino acids. The CDR3 spells CASSQGWGQPQHF. The DNA for the CDR3 is TGTGCCAGCAGTCAGGGTTGGGGTCAGCCCCAGCATTTT.

This sequence joins TRBV9 and TRBJ2-7, with TRBD2 as a possible D gene (5 bases). The CDR3 runs to 12 residues. Trimming left V 2 bases short and J 5 bases short, with 8 bases between. CDR1 is SGDLS, CDR2 YYNGEE, per germline. CDR3 nucleotide sequence: TGTGCCAGCAGCGTCTTGGGAGACGAGCAGTACTTC. Translated, it gives CASSVLGDEQYF.